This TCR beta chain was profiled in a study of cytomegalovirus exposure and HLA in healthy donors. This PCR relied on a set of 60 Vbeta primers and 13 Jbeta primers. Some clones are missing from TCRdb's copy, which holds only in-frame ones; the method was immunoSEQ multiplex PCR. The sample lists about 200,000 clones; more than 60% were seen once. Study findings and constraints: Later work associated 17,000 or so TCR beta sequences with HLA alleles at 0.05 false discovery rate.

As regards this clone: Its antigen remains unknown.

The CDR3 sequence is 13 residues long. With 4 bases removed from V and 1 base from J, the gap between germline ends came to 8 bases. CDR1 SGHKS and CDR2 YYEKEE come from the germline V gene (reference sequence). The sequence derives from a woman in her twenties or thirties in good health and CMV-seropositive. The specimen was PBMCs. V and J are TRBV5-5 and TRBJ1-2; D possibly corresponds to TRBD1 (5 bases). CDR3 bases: TGTGCCAGCAGCCTCGGACATAACTATGGCTACACCTTC. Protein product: CASSLGHNYGYTF.